The clone carrying this T cell receptor (beta chain) was counted many times. As yet, its antigen is unknown. This record belongs to a study of T cells after yellow fever vaccination. In the study overall: Low-cell-number fractions underwent preparation using SMART-Seq v4 Ultra Low Input.

It was through 5'RACE template switching that TCR cDNA was made, with a universal primer site and UMIs added. MiXCR was run by TCRdb on the 5' RACE reads, yielding one entry per CDR3 protein. This table holds roughly 63,000 distinct CDR3 sequences, 6% to 7.5% found once. Study-wide results and caveats: Most primary-vaccination clones reappeared after the booster (approximately 95% CD4, roughly 88% CD8).

The TCR sequence derives from a man aged 25 to 40 who received the YFV17D yellow fever vaccine. The sequenced sample was CD8+ T cells sorted from PBMCs, obtained 15 days after the yellow fever booster vaccination.

The CDR3 coding sequence is TGCGCCGTAGAGGTTCTGGGTGGAAACACCATATATTTT. It specifies CAVEVLGGNTIYF. The V gene is TRBV29-1, the J gene TRBJ1-3, with no clear D. CDR3 length: 13 residues. The V gene's germline CDR1 is SQVTM and CDR2 ANQGSEA.